The entry that follows covers one T cell receptor (beta chain) sequence. CDR3 length: 18 residues. The V gene end was trimmed by 0 bases and the J gene end by 4 bases; junction bases not matched to a gene: 13. The germline V gene has CDR1 SGHRS and CDR2 YFSETQ. The data are from a study of blood T cell repertoires in COVID-19. The overall study: Samples of COVID-19 (acute and convalescent) were obtained from the United States, Italy and Spain. PBMCs, B-cell-depleted T cells, or T cells were the source of the cDNA or gDNA that made up the material.

Authors' processing steps: For nucleated cells, counts were estimated from reference gene primer amplification. TCRdb's copy holds only in-frame clones and misses some; the assay was immunoSEQ multiplex PCR. V and J calls and clone size come straight from that table; D and trimming were deduced from the DNA. This sample has around 140,000 clones, with approximately 80% found just once. The sequenced sample was peripheral blood. The sequence came from an older woman with acute or convalescent COVID-19. The J gene is TRBJ2-7, the V gene TRBV5-1; the match to TRBD2 covers 10 bases. CDR3 in amino acids: CASSLGLAGGSIGYEQYF. The CDR3 DNA is TGCGCCAGCAGCTTGGGGTTAGCGGGAGGTTCAATCGGGTACGAGCAGTACTTC.